These T cell receptor beta chains were read from a single sample in a study of shared clonotypes between healthy human individuals. Assay used: immunoSEQ multiplex PCR; TCRdb lists only in-frame clones, some missing. The sample records 2,100,000 or so clones, 90% to 97% being singletons. The specimen was naive CD4+ T cells sorted from blood. These receptors all come from a young man in good health. Both conserved end residues are part of each CDR3. Fields, in order: clone size, J gene, D gene, V gene, CDR3 protein, CDR3 DNA. D genes are given only for firm matches. Size tells how often a clone was seen (once, few, many) or the class of an expanded clone, and some rows leave it out.

>NA|TRBJ2-3|NA|TRBV15
CATRSGLTDTQYF
TGTGCCACCAGATCGGGGTTAACAGATACGCAGTATTTT
>once|TRBJ1-2|TRBD1|TRBV5-1
CASSGGQGYYGYTF
TGCGCCAGCAGCGGAGGACAGGGGTACTATGGCTACACCTTC
>NA|TRBJ1-1|NA|TRBV9
CASSVVGTENTEAFF
TGTGCCAGCAGCGTAGTAGGGACGGAGAACACTGAAGCTTTCTTT
>NA|TRBJ1-5|NA|TRBV6-6
CASNRGYNQPQHF
TGTGCCAGCAATAGGGGATACAATCAGCCCCAGCATTTT
>NA|TRBJ2-7|TRBD2|TRBV19
CASSPRLAGVEEQYF
TGTGCCAGTAGCCCCCGACTAGCGGGAGTCGAAGAGCAGTACTTC
>NA|TRBJ2-2|NA|TRBV7-6
CASSYRGAGGGELFF
TGTGCCAGCAGCTATCGGGGAGCGGGCGGCGGGGAGCTGTTTTTT
>NA|TRBJ2-7|TRBD2|TRBV11-2
CASSTSGRSSYEQYF
TGTGCCAGCAGCACCAGCGGGAGGAGCTCCTACGAGCAGTACTTC
>NA|TRBJ2-7|NA|TRBV2
CASSEVSGPRFYEQYF
TGTGCCAGCAGTGAGGTGTCAGGCCCCCGATTCTACGAGCAGTACTTC
>once|TRBJ1-2|NA|TRBV4-3
CASSQATGIYGYTF
TGCGCCAGCAGCCAAGCTACAGGGATCTATGGCTACACCTTC
>NA|TRBJ2-2|NA|TRBV14
CASSQDQAGYTGELFF
TGTGCCAGCAGCCAAGATCAGGCTGGATACACCGGGGAGCTGTTTTTT
>NA|TRBJ2-1|NA|TRBV6-1
CASSGVRVNEQFF
TGTGCCAGCAGTGGTGTCAGGGTAAATGAGCAGTTCTTC
>NA|TRBJ1-6|NA|TRBV25-1
CASSESGGGNSPLHF
TGTGCCAGCAGTGAATCGGGGGGCGGCAATTCACCCCTCCACTTT
>NA|TRBJ2-2|NA|TRBV6-1
CASGRRGTNTGELFF
TGTGCCAGTGGGCGGCGGGGAACGAACACCGGGGAGCTGTTTTTT
>NA|TRBJ1-1|NA|TRBV9
CASSVTPMGGTAEAFF
TGTGCCAGCAGCGTAACCCCCATGGGGGGGACCGCTGAAGCTTTCTTT
>NA|TRBJ1-2|NA|TRBV2
CASHPRGREFNYGYTF
TGTGCCAGCCACCCCCGAGGGAGGGAATTTAACTATGGCTACACCTTC
>NA|TRBJ1-5|NA|TRBV9
CASSVDSYQPQHF
TGTGCCAGCAGCGTCGACAGTTATCAGCCCCAGCATTTT
>NA|TRBJ1-2|TRBD1|TRBV6-5
CASSWDRLLGYTF
TGTGCCAGCAGTTGGGACAGGCTGTTGGGCTACACCTTC
>NA|TRBJ1-3|TRBD1|TRBV28
CASSLLPGQENTIYF
TGTGCCAGCAGTTTATTGCCGGGACAGGAAAACACCATATATTTT
>NA|TRBJ2-7|NA|TRBV6-5
CASSLGRDYEQYF
TGTGCCAGCAGTCTCGGGAGAGACTACGAGCAGTACTTC
>NA|TRBJ2-1|TRBD2|TRBV10-3
CAIRASGGGSSYNEQFF
TGTGCCATCAGGGCTAGCGGGGGGGGTAGCTCCTACAATGAGCAGTTCTTC
>once|TRBJ2-7|NA|TRBV18
CASSPGTLDYEQYF
TGTGCCAGCTCACCGGGGACTCTAGACTACGAGCAGTACTTC
>NA|TRBJ2-3|NA|TRBV19
CASSRDPSTDTQYF
TGTGCCAGTAGCCGGGACCCTAGCACAGATACGCAGTATTTT
>NA|TRBJ1-2|NA|TRBV5-5
CASSLAGGGKDGYTF
TGTGCCAGCAGCTTAGCGGGCGGCGGCAAAGATGGCTACACCTTC
>NA|TRBJ2-1|NA|TRBV7-2
CASSFLYNEQFF
TGTGCCAGCAGCTTTTTGTACAATGAGCAGTTCTTC
>NA|TRBJ2-6|NA|TRBV5-5
CASSLHSGANVLTF
TGTGCCAGCAGCTTACACTCTGGGGCCAACGTCCTGACTTTC
>NA|TRBJ1-2|NA|TRBV4-1
CASSHRYGYTF
TGCGCCAGCAGCCACCGCTATGGCTACACCTTC
>NA|TRBJ1-6|NA|TRBV9
CASSGAGDYNSPLHF
TGTGCCAGCAGCGGGGCGGGGGATTATAATTCACCCCTCCACTTT
>NA|TRBJ2-3|NA|TRBV4-1
CASSQEGTTQYF
TGCGCCAGCAGCCAAGAAGGAACTACGCAGTATTTT
>NA|TRBJ2-7|TRBD1|TRBV5-1
CASSGGQGAYEQYF
TGCGCCAGTTCGGGGGGACAGGGAGCCTACGAGCAGTACTTC
>once|TRBJ1-2|NA|TRBV27
CASRSAALYGYTF
TGTGCCAGCAGAAGCGCCGCTCTCTATGGCTACACCTTC
>NA|TRBJ1-2|TRBD1|TRBV25-1
CASSEAGQQVYGYTF
TGTGCCAGCAGTGAAGCGGGACAGCAAGTCTATGGCTACACCTTC
>NA|TRBJ1-4|TRBD1|TRBV30
CAWKGQLDEKLFF
TGTGCCTGGAAGGGACAGTTGGATGAAAAACTGTTTTTT
>NA|TRBJ1-2|TRBD1|TRBV10-1
CASNGDRGGVGEPYGYTF
TGCGCCAGCAACGGGGACAGGGGAGGCGTAGGGGAGCCCTATGGCTACACCTTC
>NA|TRBJ2-1|TRBD2|TRBV7-2
CASSLVGTSGSDEQFF
TGTGCCAGCAGCTTAGTCGGGACTAGCGGGAGTGATGAGCAGTTCTTC
>NA|TRBJ1-1|NA|TRBV27
CASSLGRGNAEAFF
TGTGCCAGCAGTTTGGGGAGGGGAAACGCTGAAGCTTTCTTT
>NA|TRBJ2-3|NA|TRBV10-3
CASTRDEIQDTQYF
TGTGCCTCAACGAGGGACGAGATTCAAGATACGCAGTATTTT
>NA|TRBJ2-5|TRBD2|TRBV7-2
CASSPGGAGPTQYF
TGTGCCAGCAGCCCGGGAGGGGCGGGACCGACCCAGTACTTC
>NA|TRBJ1-1|TRBD1|TRBV19
CASSTRDRVTEAFF
TGTGCCAGTAGTACCCGGGACAGGGTCACTGAAGCTTTCTTT
>NA|TRBJ2-5|NA|TRBV30
CAWSEDSPRAQYF
TGTGCCTGGAGTGAGGACAGCCCCCGGGCCCAGTACTTC
>NA|TRBJ2-5|NA|TRBV18
CASSPGLSRETQYF
TGTGCCAGCTCACCGGGCCTTAGTCGGGAGACCCAGTACTTC
>NA|TRBJ2-5|TRBD1|TRBV7-2
CASSNRDRDRGETQYF
TGTGCCAGCAGCAATCGTGACCGGGACAGGGGGGAGACCCAGTACTTC
>NA|TRBJ1-6|TRBD1|TRBV19
CASGDRVGNSPLHF
TGTGCCAGTGGGGACAGGGTAGGGAATTCACCCCTCCACTTT
>once|TRBJ1-1|NA|TRBV5-1
CASSLLSENTEAFF
TGCGCCAGCAGCTTGCTGTCAGAGAACACTGAAGCTTTCTTT
>NA|TRBJ1-1|TRBD1|TRBV5-4
CASSFGTGTPTEAFF
TGTGCCAGCAGCTTCGGGACAGGGACGCCCACTGAAGCTTTCTTT
>NA|TRBJ2-7|NA|TRBV20-1
CSASQGDEQYF
TGCAGTGCCTCGCAGGGTGACGAGCAGTACTTC
>NA|TRBJ1-4|TRBD1|TRBV6-5
CASGRGNEKLFF
TGTGCCAGCGGCAGGGGGAATGAAAAACTGTTTTTT
>NA|TRBJ2-7|NA|TRBV6-5
CASSDYSYEQYF
TGTGCCAGCAGTGACTACTCCTACGAGCAGTACTTC
>NA|TRBJ1-1|NA|TRBV7-3
CASSLGGKNTEAFF
TGTGCCAGCAGCTTAGGGGGAAAAAACACTGAAGCTTTCTTT
>NA|TRBJ2-7|NA|TRBV7-2
CASSLEASPPSGEQYF
TGTGCCAGCAGCTTAGAAGCGAGCCCTCCATCGGGGGAGCAGTACTTC
>NA|TRBJ1-2|NA|TRBV5-5
CASSFGRGGIYGYTF
TGTGCCAGCAGCTTTGGCCGGGGAGGGATCTATGGCTACACCTTC
>once|TRBJ1-2|TRBD1|TRBV7-9
CASSLGASWTGENGYTF
TGTGCCAGCAGCTTAGGGGCCTCTTGGACAGGGGAGAATGGCTACACCTTC
>NA|TRBJ2-7|TRBD2|TRBV10-3
CAIQRSSGSYEQYF
TGTGCCATCCAGCGGTCTAGCGGCTCCTACGAGCAGTACTTC
>once|TRBJ2-1|TRBD1|TRBV19
CASRDRRYNEQFF
TGTGCCAGTAGGGACAGGAGATACAATGAGCAGTTCTTC
>NA|TRBJ2-3|TRBD2|TRBV6-6
CASSYGREGSIVQYF
TGTGCCAGCAGTTACGGGCGGGAGGGATCTATAGTGCAGTATTTT
>NA|TRBJ1-1|NA|TRBV7-2
CASSLYRRGLNAEAFF
TGTGCCAGCAGCTTATATCGTCGAGGATTAAACGCTGAAGCTTTCTTT
>NA|TRBJ1-5|NA|TRBV29-1
CSVELGSNQPQHF
TGCAGCGTTGAACTTGGTAGCAATCAGCCCCAGCATTTT
>NA|TRBJ1-5|NA|TRBV11-2
CASSLGQVVGQPQHF
TGTGCCAGCAGCTTAGGGCAAGTGGTCGGCCAGCCCCAGCATTTT